The rows below give T cell receptor beta chains drawn from one sample of a study of blood T cells in healthy people across ages. TCRdb reprocessed the 5' RACE reads with MiXCR, giving one entry per CDR3 protein. The sample shows some 890,000 distinct CDR3 sequences, roughly 28% of them seen only once. These same data were also listed under a study on T cells of mothers and their children.

The sample taken for sequencing was blood. The receptors come from a woman in her thirties or forties in good health. Both conserved end residues are part of each CDR3. A D gene is named only where the DNA matches it firmly. Rows may omit the clone size; those that give it use once, few, many or a size class.

J,size,V,D,DNA,CDR3
TRBJ1-2,many,TRBV5-1,TRBD1,TGTGCCAGCAGCTTGGGACAGAGTAACTATGGCTACACCTTC,CASSLGQSNYGYTF
TRBJ2-5,many,TRBV5-6,.,TGTGCCAGCAGCTTATTAGGGGACCAGGACCAAGAGACCCAGTACTTC,CASSLLGDQDQETQYF
TRBJ2-1,few,TRBV12-3/TRBV12-4,TRBD2,TGTGCTAGCAGCCAATACGGGGGGGCGAACAATGAGCAGTTCTTC,CASSQYGGANNEQFF
TRBJ2-1,many,TRBV5-8,.,TGTGCCAGCAGCTTGCTAGACAATGAGCAGTTCTTC,CASSLLDNEQFF
TRBJ2-3,few,TRBV20-1,.,TGCAGTGCTAATCCCGGGGCTAGCACAGATACGCAGTATTTT,CSANPGASTDTQYF
TRBJ2-5,few,TRBV5-5,.,TGTGCCAGCAGCTTGGCTTCCAGATCGGAGACCCAGTACTTC,CASSLASRSETQYF
TRBJ1-2,few,TRBV7-2,.,TGTGCCAGCAGCGAGGACGGATCCTATGGCTACACCTTC,CASSEDGSYGYTF
TRBJ1-4,few,TRBV6-6,.,TGTGCCAGCAGTTACGGGCAGCTTAATGAAAAACTGTTTTTT,CASSYGQLNEKLFF
TRBJ2-6,.,TRBV28,.,TGTGCCAGCGAGACCCCGGACGGGCGGGGAGGGGCCAACGTCCTGACTTTC,CASETPDGRGGANVLTF
TRBJ2-7,few,TRBV29-1,.,TGCAGCGTTGAAGAGCTGGGCCGCTCCCCCTACGAGCAGTACTTC,CSVEELGRSPYEQYF
TRBJ1-1,.,TRBV30,.,TGTGCCTGGAGTGTGGAGATGAACACTGAAGCTTTCTTT,CAWSVEMNTEAFF
TRBJ1-1,few,TRBV7-2,.,TGTGCCAGCAGCCTCCAACCCCAGGGAGGGAGGACTGAAGCTTTCTTT,CASSLQPQGGRTEAFF
TRBJ1-4,many,TRBV5-5,TRBD1,TGTGCCAGCAGCTGGAGGGGACAGGGATATAATGAAAAACTGTTTTTT,CASSWRGQGYNEKLFF
TRBJ2-1,.,TRBV20-1,.,TGCAGTGCCGAGAATAGTGAGCAGTTCTTC,CSAENSEQFF
TRBJ2-3,.,TRBV18,.,TGTGCCAGCTCACCAACTGCGGACAATACCGGTACGCAGTATTTT,CASSPTADNTGTQYF
TRBJ1-2,.,TRBV10-3,.,TGTGTTACTTCAAGGGAGGGGATTGAGTATGGCTACACCTTC,CVTSREGIEYGYTF
TRBJ2-1,.,TRBV21-1,.,TGTGCCAGCAGCAAAGCACGGTGGGAGCAGTTCTTC,CASSKARWEQFF
TRBJ1-2,many,TRBV7-9,TRBD1,TGTGCCAGCAGCCAGGGACAGGGGCATTGGGGCTACACCTTC,CASSQGQGHWGYTF
TRBJ2-4,few,TRBV12-3/TRBV12-4,.,TGTGCCAGCACTGGCGAAGCCAAAAACATTCAGTACTTC,CASTGEAKNIQYF
TRBJ2-7,once,TRBV5-1,.,TGCGCCAGCAGCCCCCGGGACGGCTATACCTACGAGCAGTACTTC,CASSPRDGYTYEQYF
TRBJ2-7,once,TRBV7-2,.,TGTGCCAGAAGCTTTGGCAACTCCTACGAGCAGTACTTC,CARSFGNSYEQYF
TRBJ2-7,few,TRBV6-1,.,TGTGCCAGCAGTGAAACACCAGCCTACGAGCAGTACTTC,CASSETPAYEQYF
TRBJ2-3,.,TRBV5-1,.,TGCGCCAGCTCGTTATTGGGGCTACCCACAGATACGCAGTATTTT,CASSLLGLPTDTQYF
TRBJ2-5,.,TRBV9,TRBD1,TGTGCCAGCAGCGACGACAGGGAAGAGACCCAGTACTTC,CASSDDREETQYF
TRBJ2-7,many,TRBV7-2,.,TGTGCCAGCACCTCGAGCCAGGGGAACTCCTACGAGCAGTACTTC,CASTSSQGNSYEQYF
TRBJ1-5,.,TRBV28,.,TGTGCCAGCCGGCAAACCGCCCATCAGCCCCAGCATTTT,CASRQTAHQPQHF
TRBJ2-1,few,TRBV29-1,.,TGCAGCGTTGAAGGGTCGGCGGGGCACTCCTACAATGAGCAGTTCTTC,CSVEGSAGHSYNEQFF
TRBJ2-3,.,TRBV28,.,TGTGCCAGCAGTTTCCTCCCAACTAGCACAGATACGCAGTATTTT,CASSFLPTSTDTQYF
TRBJ2-3,few,TRBV10-3,TRBD1,TGTGCCACACAGGGGGCCACAGATACGCAGTATTTT,CATQGATDTQYF
TRBJ2-5,many,TRBV24-1,TRBD1,TGTGCCACCAGTGGATATGGACAGGGCCAAAGGGAGACCCAGTACTTC,CATSGYGQGQRETQYF
TRBJ2-7,many,TRBV21-1,.,TGTGCCCGCCAACAGGCTCACGAGCAGTACTTC,CARQQAHEQYF
TRBJ1-2,few,TRBV20-1,TRBD1,TGCAGTGCTTCGCTGGGACAGGGCTATGGCTACACCTTC,CSASLGQGYGYTF
TRBJ2-3,few,TRBV12-3/TRBV12-4,.,TGTGCCAGCACGCGGATGCGGGGCAGCACAGATACGCAGTATTTT,CASTRMRGSTDTQYF
TRBJ1-1,.,TRBV5-1,.,TGCGCCAGCAGCACAGGACAGAGAATGAACACTGAAGCTTTCTTT,CASSTGQRMNTEAFF
TRBJ1-4,.,TRBV12-3/TRBV12-4,TRBD1,TGTGCCAGCACCCGGGACAGGGGTGAAAAACTGTTTTTT,CASTRDRGEKLFF
TRBJ2-7,few,TRBV20-1,.,TGCAGTGCTAGAGTGGTTACCGGGACCGGAGCCTACGAGCAGTACTTC,CSARVVTGTGAYEQYF
TRBJ2-1,many,TRBV11-2,.,TGTGCCAGCAGCTTAGATCTTGGCAGAAAGCAGTTCTTC,CASSLDLGRKQFF
TRBJ2-7,few,TRBV18,.,TGTGCCAGCTCCCCGACGGGGGGCCTCATCTACGAGCAGTACTTC,CASSPTGGLIYEQYF
TRBJ2-1,few,TRBV9,TRBD2,TGTGCCAGCAGCATGGGGACTAGCTACAATGAGCAGTTCTTC,CASSMGTSYNEQFF
TRBJ2-7,.,TRBV7-9,.,TGTGCCAGCAGCTTAGGGCACAATCCGGGCGAGCAGTACTTC,CASSLGHNPGEQYF
TRBJ1-2,.,TRBV4-2,.,TGTGCCAGCAGCCAAGATCTTGCGGGCTACACCTTC,CASSQDLAGYTF
TRBJ2-3,.,TRBV12-3/TRBV12-4,TRBD1,TGTGCCAGCAGGACAGGGGTTAATTCAGATACGCAGTATTTT,CASRTGVNSDTQYF
TRBJ2-7,many,TRBV29-1,TRBD2,TGCAGCGTTGACGGGAGCGGGGGCTACGAGCAGTACTTC,CSVDGSGGYEQYF
TRBJ2-1,few,TRBV6-2/TRBV6-3,.,TGTGCCAGCAGCACACCCAGGGGAGCTTACAATGAGCAGTTCTTC,CASSTPRGAYNEQFF
TRBJ2-5,.,TRBV28,TRBD1,TGTGCCAGCAGTTCGACAGGGGAATGGGAGACCCAGTACTTC,CASSSTGEWETQYF
TRBJ2-7,few,TRBV29-1,TRBD1,TGCAGCGTTGTAACAGGGGGCCACAACGAGCAGTACTTC,CSVVTGGHNEQYF
TRBJ2-7,.,TRBV4-1,TRBD2,TGCGCCAGCAGCCAACCTAGCGGGGCCTACGAGCAGTACTTC,CASSQPSGAYEQYF
TRBJ1-4,many,TRBV5-1,.,TGCGCCAGCAGCTTTCAAGCGGCTAATGAAAAACTGTTTTTT,CASSFQAANEKLFF
TRBJ1-1,.,TRBV6-5,TRBD1,TGTGCCAGCAGCCTGTTCGGACAGGGGAACACTGAAGCTTTCTTT,CASSLFGQGNTEAFF
TRBJ1-6,.,TRBV7-8,TRBD1,TGTGCCAGCAGCTTAAGGGGGACAGGGGGTAATTCACCCCTCCACTTT,CASSLRGTGGNSPLHF
TRBJ1-5,once,TRBV5-6,TRBD1,TGTGCCAGCAGCTTCTGGGACAGGGGGCGTCAGCCCCAGCATTTT,CASSFWDRGRQPQHF
TRBJ2-5,.,TRBV28,TRBD2,TGTGCCAGCAGCTCACTCCTGGGGGGGCAAGAGACCCAGTACTTC,CASSSLLGGQETQYF
TRBJ2-7,few,TRBV20-1,.,TGCAGTGCCCCCGGACAGAACGAGCAGTACTTC,CSAPGQNEQYF
TRBJ2-3,.,TRBV6-5,.,TGTGCCAGCAGTTACAGTAGTGGCACAGATACGCAGTATTTT,CASSYSSGTDTQYF
TRBJ1-4,few,TRBV7-2,.,TGTGCCAGCAGCCCACAAAGGGGGGGAAAACTGTTTTTT,CASSPQRGGKLFF
TRBJ2-5,.,TRBV18,.,TGTGCCAGCACACCCGGCAGAGAGACCCAGTACTTC,CASTPGRETQYF